The TCR beta chain described here comes from a study of blood T cells in healthy people across ages. The V end was cut by 1 base, the J end by 7 bases, with 8 bases between. The CDR3 runs 14 residues. The sample, about 9.2 milliliters of peripheral blood, was drawn from each donor. Each sample yielded at least 6 micrograms of PBMC total RNA. Next came a second PCR, run for about 7 to 12 cycles, which used a sample-barcoded 5' primer along with a J-beta primer mix. TCRdb passed the 5' RACE reads through MiXCR, listing each CDR3 protein once. Among under 2,000,000 distinct CDR3 sequences listed, just under 50% were seen once.

The receptor was isolated from a woman in her 40s in good health. This rearrangement joins TRBV12-3 or TRBV12-4 to TRBJ1-6, with D unresolved. Sequencing input: blood. CDR3 region: CASSLESRNSPLHF. DNA for the CDR3: TGTGCCAGCAGTTTAGAATCGAGGAATTCACCCCTCCACTTT.